The table lists the clone carrying this T cell receptor (beta chain) with many counts. Its antigen is unidentified. The source of the sample is a study of response to subunit inactivated influenza vaccine. Findings and limits, study-wide: Authors suggested each seasonal flu vaccination may recruit only limited numbers of new T cells.

Deletions cut 4 bases from V and 2 bases from J, with 12 bases between. Germline lookup yields CDR1 DFQATT and CDR2 SNEGSKA (reference sequence). CDR3 length: 13 amino acids. MiXCR was run by TCRdb on the RT-PCR reads, yielding one entry per CDR3 protein. Here the sample spans 150,000 to 200,000 distinct CDR3 sequences, about 10% being singletons. The TCR was taken from a man between 50 and 75 years old who received an inactivated influenza vaccine. The chain is built from TRBV20-1 and TRBJ2-7; D is perhaps TRBD2 (6 bases). Sequenced here: CD8+ T cells sorted from PBMCs, sampled about 23 months after vaccination. The CDR3 reads CSANGLSTYEQYF. DNA for the CDR3: TGCAGTGCTAACGGACTATCCACCTACGAGCAGTACTTC.